These 23 T cell receptor beta chains came from one sample sequenced in a study of cytomegalovirus exposure and HLA in healthy donors (TCRdb year 2017). The method was the immunoSEQ multiplex PCR assay. The multiplex PCR relied on a mix of 60 forward primers for TCR Vbeta segments and 13 reverse primers for TCR Jbeta segments. TCRdb holds this immuneACCESS table with in-frame rearrangements only. Some clones are missing; in checked studies, unresolved V genes explain under half, and the rest has no known cause. The sample table holds 110,000 to 150,000 clones, of which 75% were seen once. The ten largest account for around 7% of the sample. The specimen sequenced was PBMCs. These receptors were obtained from a man younger than 45 in good health and CMV-seronegative.

The chain uses TRBV11-1 and TRBJ2-5; the match to TRBD2 covers 10 bases. The germline V gene encodes CDR1 SGHAT and CDR2 FQDESV (reference sequence). This CDR3 region has 17 residues. Unmatched junction bases numbered 10, after V lost 0 bases and J lost 6 bases. The DNA for the CDR3 is TGTGCCAGCAGCTTAGCGAGAAGCGGGGGGGCCGGAAAGACCCAGTACTTC. It translates to CASSLARSGGAGKTQYF.

As concerns this clone: Other nucleotide sequences in the sample specify the same CDR3. The chain carries TRBV6-5 and TRBJ2-1; 8 bases agree with TRBD1. The germline gives CDR1 MNHEY, CDR2 SVGAGI. Trimming removed 6 bases from V and 4 bases from J; junction bases left unmatched: 5. The CDR3 loop spans 14 amino acids. The CDR3 loop is CASRGTGGYNEQFF. CDR3 bases: TGTGCCAGCAGGGGGACAGGAGGATACAATGAGCAGTTCTTC.

The V call is TRBV7-9, the J call TRBJ2-5, with TRBD1 matching over 9 bases. The CDR3 totals 14 residues. Germline V gene sequence: CDR1 SEHNR, CDR2 FQNEAQ (reference sequence). V lost 8 bases and J lost 5; bases outside the gene matches: 9. CDR3 sequence: CASLPGQGLETQYF. The CDR3 DNA reads TGTGCCAGCTTACCGGGACAGGGCTTGGAGACCCAGTACTTC. Full variable domain (rest looked up from reference TRBV7-9 and TRBJ2-5): DTGVSQNPRHKITKRGQNVTFRCDPISEHNRLYWYRQTLGQGPEFLTYFQNEAQLEKSRLLSDRFSAERPKGSFSTLEIQRTEQGDSAMYLCASLPGQGLETQYFGPGTRLLVL.

The CDR3: CASRLESLVEKLFF. CDR3 DNA sequence: TGTGCCAGCAGGCTAGAATCGTTGGTTGAAAAACTGTTTTTT. This chain connects TRBV2 to TRBJ1-4; no clear D gene. This CDR3 has 14 residues. V was cut by 6 bases and J by 7 bases, with 15 bases left in between. CDR1 and CDR2 from the germline V gene are SNHLY and FYNNEI.

V usage is TRBV4-1 and J usage is TRBJ2-7; no firm D call. The CDR3 runs 16 residues. The V end was cut by 0 bases, the J end by 3 bases, with 15 bases between. The germline CDR1 and CDR2 sequences are MGHRA and YSYEKL. The CDR3 coding sequence is TGCGCCAGCAGCCAAGATAATGAACAGTTCTTCTACGAGCAGTACTTC. Encoded protein: CASSQDNEQFFYEQYF.

This clone was detected only a few times. V and J are TRBV30 and TRBJ1-1; 7 nucleotides line up with TRBD1. The J segment lost 0 bases and the V segment lost 2 bases, leaving 6 bases of the junction unmatched. The CDR3 consists of 15 residues. Germline V gene lookup returns CDR1 GTSNPN and CDR2 SVGIG (reference sequence). The CDR3: CAWSFPGQLNTEAFF. The CDR3 DNA is TGTGCCTGGAGTTTTCCGGGACAGTTGAACACTGAAGCTTTCTTT.

The chain combines TRBV29-1 with TRBJ2-7, with 8 bases matching TRBD1. The trim removed 6 bases at V and 3 bases at J, leaving 10 bases unmatched. This CDR3 comprises 14 residues. Germline CDR1 is SQVTM and CDR2 is ANQGSEA. CDR3 DNA sequence: TGCAGCGTCGACGGACAGGGCCGCGGCTACGAGCAGTACTTC. Protein product: CSVDGQGRGYEQYF.

Here the CDR3 DNA reads TGTGCCAGCAGTTCGGGGGGGGTGGAGACCCAGTACTTC. It translates to CASSSGGVETQYF. The V and J genes are TRBV27 and TRBJ2-5; 8 bases map to TRBD2. Germline trimming cut 4 bases from V and 5 bases from J; bases unmatched to any gene: 3. This CDR3 region has 13 residues. Germline CDR1 reads MNHEY; CDR2 reads SMNVEV (reference sequence).

V is TRBV6-1 and J is TRBJ1-4; a weak D match, TRBD1 (6 bases). The ends were cut back, 4 bases at V and 8 bases at J, with 14 bases in the middle. Per the germline V gene, CDR1 is MNHNS and CDR2 is SASEGT. CDR3 length: 14 amino acids. The DNA for the CDR3 is TGTGCCAGCAGTGGGCACAGGGAAGTGGAAAAACTGTTTTTT. It encodes CASSGHREVEKLFF.

This sequence joins TRBV5-1 and TRBJ1-4, with a weak D call TRBD1 (5 bases). Germline CDR1 is SGHRS and CDR2 is YFSETQ. CDR3 length equals 14 residues. Trimming left V 7 bases short and J 5 bases short, with 15 bases between. The CDR3 DNA reads as TGCGCCAGCGGGGCCGCGGGGGGGAATGAAAAACTGTTTTTT. Amino acid sequence: CASGAAGGNEKLFF.

V is TRBV29-1 and J is TRBJ2-5, with D possibly being TRBD1 (6 bases). Germline CDR1 and CDR2: SQVTM and ANQGSEA. The CDR3 consists of 12 residues. Deletions cut 7 bases from V and 7 bases from J, with 16 bases between. The CDR3 coding sequence is TGCAGCGAGAGGGGGTCCGAAGGGACCCAGTACTTC. It translates to CSERGSEGTQYF.

The chain joins TRBV6-5 to TRBJ1-2; TRBD1 might be the D (6 bases). This CDR3 is 12 amino acids long. Trimming removed 9 bases from V and 4 bases from J, with 12 bases in between. Germline V CDR1 and CDR2: MNHEY, SVGAGI. CDR3 loop: CASKTGTYGYTF. CDR3 nucleotides: TGTGCCAGTAAAACAGGGACCTATGGCTACACCTTC.

The J gene is TRBJ1-5, the V gene TRBV28; the D gene is possibly TRBD1 (5 bases). CDR3 length equals 15 residues. Trimming took off 8 bases at V and 4 bases at J, with 18 bases between the two ends. From germline, CDR1 is MDHEN and CDR2 SYDVKM. The CDR3 sequence is CASYSTVEFNQPQHF. CDR3 in DNA: TGTGCCAGCTATTCGACAGTAGAGTTTAATCAGCCCCAGCATTTT.

CDR3 amino acids: CASSLQGAVSPLHF. The DNA for the CDR3 is TGTGCCAGCAGCTTACAGGGGGCGGTTTCACCCCTCCACTTT. The chain has TRBV7-2 and TRBJ1-6, with TRBD1 matching 8 bases. V lost 2 bases to trimming and J lost 9 bases; unmatched junction nucleotides: 3. CDR1 and CDR2 (germline): SGHTA, FQGNSA. CDR3 length equals 14 residues. Full variable domain (missing parts from reference TRBV7-2 and TRBJ1-6): GAGVSQSPSNKVTEKGKDVELRCDPISGHTALYWYRQSLGQGLEFLIYFQGNSAPDKSGLPSDRFSAERTGGSVSTLTIQRTQQEDSAVYLCASSLQGAVSPLHFGNGTRLTVT.

This clone was found a few times. The CDR3, as DNA: TGTGCCAGCAGTGACCGACTAGCGGGAACAGATACGCAGTATTTT. It specifies CASSDRLAGTDTQYF. The chain couples TRBV6-1 to TRBJ2-3, with 11 positions matching TRBD2. The CDR3 totals 15 residues. The ends lost 3 bases at V and 3 bases at J; junction bases unmatched: 2. Per germline, CDR1 MNHNS and CDR2 SASEGT.

The chain uses TRBV6-5 and TRBJ1-3; D remains ambiguous. Trimming cost V 2 bases and J 0 bases, with 8 bases left between them. Per germline, CDR1 MNHEY and CDR2 SVGAGI. CDR3 length: 15 residues. The CDR3 DNA follows: TGTGCCAGCAGTTACACCTGGAGCTCTGGAAACACCATATATTTT. Translated, it gives CASSYTWSSGNTIYF.

This chain joins TRBV28 and TRBJ2-7; TRBD2 is a possible D gene (6 bases). There are 15 residues in the CDR3. Trimming removed 7 bases at V and 0 bases at J, with 16 bases between. CDR1 is MDHEN and CDR2 is SYDVKM in the germline V gene. The CDR3 loop is CASNAGTESSYEQYF. The CDR3 DNA sequence: TGTGCCAGCAACGCAGGGACTGAGAGCTCCTACGAGCAGTACTTC.

The chain carries TRBV7-8 and TRBJ2-5; no firm D call. The germline V and J ends were trimmed by 1 base and 5 bases, with 14 bases remaining between them. The germline V gene encodes CDR1 SGHVS and CDR2 FQNEAQ. The CDR3 has 15 amino acids. As DNA, the CDR3 is TGTGCCAGCAGCTTAGAAGTGACTCCGCAGGAGACCCAGTACTTC. Translating it yields CASSLEVTPQETQYF.

The chain links TRBV28 to TRBJ2-7, with D tentatively TRBD1 (6 bases). Germline V gene data show CDR1 as MDHEN and CDR2 as SYDVKM. V lost 2 bases, J lost 3 bases, and 8 bases lay in between. This CDR3 contains 13 residues. CDR3 residues: CASSLGQNYEQYF. CDR3 sequence (DNA): TGTGCCAGCAGTTTAGGACAGAACTACGAGCAGTACTTC. The full variable domain, its missing parts supplied by reference TRBV28 and TRBJ2-7, is DVKVTQSSRYLVKRTGEKVFLECVQDMDHENMFWYRQDPGLGLRLIYFSYDVKMKEKGDIPEGYSVSREKKERFSLILESASTNQTSMYLCASSLGQNYEQYFGPGTRLTVT.

The J gene is TRBJ1-5, the V gene TRBV20-1; no clear D gene. The CDR3 contains 10 residues. The germline V gene has CDR1 DFQATT and CDR2 SNEGSKA (reference sequence). The germline V and J ends were trimmed by 5 bases and 9 bases, with 8 bases remaining between them. The CDR3 reads CSAGRAPQHF. In DNA form, the CDR3 reads TGCAGTGCTGGGCGGGCGCCCCAGCATTTT.

V usage is TRBV28 and J usage is TRBJ2-4, with D tentatively TRBD1 (6 bases). With 6 bases removed from V and 0 bases from J, the gap between germline ends came to 12 bases. Germline CDR1 and CDR2: MDHEN and SYDVKM. The CDR3 loop spans 15 amino acids. The CDR3 DNA sequence: TGTGCCAGCAGCCCTCAGGGGATAGCCAAAAACATTCAGTACTTC. It encodes CASSPQGIAKNIQYF.

In this sample, this clone turned up a few times. The CDR3 here is CASSTWSSSGRGVSSYNEQFF. The CDR3 region has the DNA TGTGCCAGTAGTACCTGGTCTTCTAGCGGGAGAGGGGTAAGCTCCTACAATGAGCAGTTCTTC. The chain recombines TRBV19 with TRBJ2-1; TRBD2 aligns across 10 bases. J gave up 0 bases and V 4 bases, and 18 bases lay outside the gene matches. Germline CDR1 reads LNHDA; CDR2 reads SQIVND (reference sequence). The CDR3 has 21 residues.

This chain joins TRBV5-1 and TRBJ2-7; D is possibly TRBD2 (6 bases). CDR3 size: 14 residues. Per the germline V gene, CDR1 is SGHRS and CDR2 is YFSETQ. Trimming stripped 6 bases from V and 0 bases from J, with 13 bases between. DNA for the CDR3: TGCGCCAGCACCTGGGGACTCAGCTCCTACGAGCAGTACTTC. It codes for CASTWGLSSYEQYF.